This record covers a single T cell receptor beta chain. These data originate in a study of blood T cell repertoires in COVID-19. Germline CDR1 and CDR2: SGHRS and YFSETQ. The trim removed 0 bases at V and 5 bases at J, leaving 3 bases unmatched. The CDR3 consists of 14 residues. In the original processing: Reference gene primer amplification gave estimated nucleated cell counts. Sequencing was performed with immunoSEQ multiplex PCR; in TCRdb, only in-frame clones are kept and a portion is missing. Clonal size and the V and J genes are those of that table, whereas D and trimming came from the DNA. The repertoire includes 150,000 to 190,000 clones, around 80% of them detected once, and roughly 0.6% sits in the top ten.

This TCR was recovered from a man between 60 and 75 years old with acute or convalescent COVID-19. The sequencing sample was made of peripheral blood. The chain links TRBV5-1 to TRBJ1-1; 8 nucleotides match TRBD1. The CDR3 spells CASSLGTGKTEAFF. The CDR3 DNA sequence: TGCGCCAGCAGCTTGGGGACAGGGAAGACTGAAGCTTTCTTT.